Below, 24 T cell receptor beta chains from the same sample are listed, as sequenced in a study of cytomegalovirus exposure and HLA in healthy donors. 13 Jbeta primers and 60 Vbeta primers were used for the PCR. TCRdb's table, derived via immunoSEQ multiplex PCR, lists solely in-frame clones and lacks some. This repertoire shows fewer than 250,000 clones, approximately 86% found once; its top ten account for approximately 1.1%. What was sequenced was PBMCs. The receptors shown here come from a boy aged 2 to 10 in good health and CMV-seronegative.

This chain links TRBV19 with TRBJ2-6; D possibly corresponds to TRBD1 (5 bases). From germline, CDR1 is LNHDA and CDR2 SQIVND (reference sequence). The CDR3 length is 14 residues. Trimming cost V 6 bases and J 5 bases, with 11 bases left between them. CDR3 sequence (DNA): TGTGCCAGTAGGTCAACAGGAAGGGCCAACGTCCTGACTTTC. Amino acids: CASRSTGRANVLTF.

The gene calls are TRBV30 and TRBJ2-7; D is possibly TRBD2 (5 bases). The CDR3 contains 13 residues. V was shortened by 4 bases and J by 6 bases, with 16 bases between the two germline ends. The germline gives CDR1 GTSNPN, CDR2 SVGIG (reference sequence). Here the CDR3 DNA reads TGTGCCTGGAACACACAACGGGGTGGCGAGCAGTACTTC. As protein: CAWNTQRGGEQYF.

CDR3 DNA sequence: TGTGCCAGCGCCAGGAGGACAGCAAACACCGGGGAGCTGTTTTTT. Its protein is CASARRTANTGELFF. The rearrangement uses TRBV2 and TRBJ2-2, with D perhaps matching TRBD1 (6 bases). Germline CDR1 is SNHLY and CDR2 is FYNNEI. The CDR3 totals 15 residues. Deletions cut 8 bases from V and 2 bases from J, with 15 bases between.

The chain links TRBV7-3 to TRBJ1-6; D remains unclear. Germline-derived CDR1 and CDR2 are SGHTA and FQGTGA. Trimming removed 4 bases from V and 8 bases from J, with 9 bases in between. CDR3 length: 13 amino acids. In DNA form, the CDR3 reads TGTGCCAGCAGCTCTGACTTGGATTCACCCCTCCACTTT. Amino acids: CASSSDLDSPLHF.

This rearrangement joins TRBV28 to TRBJ1-1; tentative D call: TRBD1 (5 bases). The CDR3 sequence is 12 residues long. V was pared by 4 bases and J by 4 bases, with 7 bases between. Per germline, CDR1 MDHEN and CDR2 SYDVKM. CDR3 protein: CASSSGRTEAFF. DNA of the CDR3: TGTGCCAGCAGTTCAGGGCGCACTGAAGCTTTCTTT.

The CDR3 loop is CASSSMTSEVDEQFF. DNA for the CDR3: TGTGCCAGCAGCTCCATGACTAGCGAAGTCGATGAGCAGTTCTTC. The chain joins TRBV13 to TRBJ2-1, with 8 bases identical to TRBD2. The V and J ends lost 4 bases and 8 bases, in that order; junction bases with no gene match: 10. CDR1 PRHDT and CDR2 FYEKMQ come from the germline V gene (reference sequence). There are 15 residues in the CDR3. Full variable domain (remainder filled in from reference TRBV13 and TRBJ2-1): AAGVIQSPRHLIKEKRETATLKCYPIPRHDTVYWYQQGPGQDPQFLISFYEKMQSDKGSIPDRFSAQQFSDYHSELNMSSLELGDSALYFCASSSMTSEVDEQFFGPGTRLTVL.

The chain uses TRBV25-1 and TRBJ2-5; 8 positions match TRBD2. The J segment lost 4 bases and the V segment lost 2 bases, leaving 0 bases of the junction unmatched. CDR3 length: 13 residues. Per the germline V gene, CDR1 is MGHDK and CDR2 is SYGVNS. The CDR3 here is CASSESGGETQYF. CDR3 sequence (DNA): TGTGCCAGCAGTGAAAGCGGGGGAGAGACCCAGTACTTC.

V gene TRBV6-5 combines with J gene TRBJ1-1; 11 positions match TRBD1. After removal of 4 bases from V and 2 bases from J, the junction contained 3 bases not matched to a gene. Per germline, CDR1 MNHEY and CDR2 SVGAGI. The CDR3 consists of 15 residues. The CDR3 loop reads CASSSDRGLNTEAFF. CDR3 bases: TGTGCCAGCAGTTCGGACAGGGGGCTAAACACTGAAGCTTTCTTT.

The chain joins TRBV27 to TRBJ2-1; 11 nucleotides match TRBD1. This CDR3 spans 15 amino acids. Losses at the gene ends were 3 bases for V and 6 bases for J; bases not matched to a gene: 4. The germline V gene has CDR1 MNHEY and CDR2 SMNVEV (reference sequence). CDR3 sequence (DNA): TGTGCCAGCAGTTTTGGGACAGGGGGACGCAATGAGCAGTTCTTC. This gives the protein CASSFGTGGRNEQFF.

The chain recombines TRBV28 with TRBJ1-5; 7 bases agree with TRBD1. From germline, CDR1 is MDHEN and CDR2 SYDVKM. The CDR3 loop spans 14 amino acids. The trim removed 3 bases at V and 4 bases at J, leaving 3 bases unmatched. The CDR3 DNA follows: TGTGCCAGCAGTTTTGGGGACAGAAATCAGCCCCAGCATTTT. The encoded protein is CASSFGDRNQPQHF.

This rearrangement joins TRBV28 to TRBJ2-5; D remains unclear. The J call may be incorrect, as the DNA end agrees better with TRBJ2-7. The germline CDR1 and CDR2 sequences are MDHEN and SYDVKM. The CDR3 has 12 residues. In DNA form, the CDR3 reads TGTGCCAGCAGTTATAGCTCCTACGAGCAGTACTTC. Translating gives CASSYSSYEQYF.

Concerning this clone itself: The sample contains more than one DNA sequence encoding this CDR3. The gene calls are TRBV30 and TRBJ1-6; 7 positions match TRBD1. Per germline, CDR1 GTSNPN and CDR2 SVGIG (reference sequence). The length of the CDR3 is 18 residues. The junction had 13 bases not matched to a gene; V was cut back by 0 bases and J by 5 bases. The CDR3 region has the DNA TGTGCCTGGAGTGTATACACCTTCGACAGGGCCGATAATTCACCCCTCCACTTT. Residues: CAWSVYTFDRADNSPLHF.

A note on this clone: One end of the junction is discordant with germline, which a read error may explain. V and J are TRBV7-9 and TRBJ1-4, with D unclear. The CDR3 contains 12 residues. CDR1 SEHNR and CDR2 FQNEAQ come from the germline V gene (reference sequence). CDR3 coding DNA: TGTTCCAGCAGTTCGGGAAATGAAAAACTGTTTTTT. This encodes CSSSSGNEKLFF.

A few counts support this clone. The chain carries TRBV10-3 and TRBJ1-3; D perhaps matches TRBD1 (5 bases). The CDR3 contains 16 residues. CDR1 and CDR2 (germline): ENHRY, SYGVKD. Trimming left V 3 bases short and J 0 bases short, with 12 bases between. CDR3 amino acids: CAISDPGRNSGNTIYF. The CDR3 region has the DNA TGTGCCATCAGTGACCCAGGGCGGAACTCTGGAAACACCATATATTTT.

J is TRBJ2-5 and V is TRBV11-1; D is possibly TRBD2 (6 bases). The DNA end is a closer match to TRBJ2-7, so the J assignment may be wrong. The CDR3 is 15 residues long. The V gene's germline CDR1 is SGHAT and CDR2 FQDESV (reference sequence). The CDR3 bases are TGTGCCAGCAGCTTAGGAAGTGGGGGGTCTCACGAGCAGTACTTC. Its protein product is CASSLGSGGSHEQYF.

The chain employs TRBV5-1 and TRBJ2-5, with 7 bases lining up with TRBD1. Germline CDR1 SGHRS, CDR2 YFSETQ. The CDR3 runs 16 residues. The V and J ends lost 4 bases and 1 base, in that order; junction bases with no gene match: 10. The CDR3: CASSRTGVGIQETQYF. CDR3 nucleotide sequence: TGCGCCAGCAGCAGAACAGGGGTGGGCATCCAAGAGACCCAGTACTTC.

This clone occurred a few times. J is TRBJ1-4 and V is TRBV28; TRBD1 aligns across 7 bases. With V trimmed by 6 bases and J by 3 bases, 10 bases remained unmatched. The CDR3 extends over 16 amino acids. Germline loops: CDR1 MDHEN, CDR2 SYDVKM. CDR3 bases: TGTGCCAGCAGCCGCAGGACAGGACTTTCTAATGAAAAACTGTTTTTT. Translating gives CASSRRTGLSNEKLFF.

The genes are TRBV9 and TRBJ1-3, with unresolved D. Trimming shortened V by 0 bases and J by 7 bases, and 8 bases separated the two germline ends. In germline, CDR1 is SGDLS, CDR2 YYNGEE. This CDR3 has 13 amino acids. In DNA form, the CDR3 reads TGTGCCAGCAGCGTAGGTGAGGTCAACACCATATATTTT. This encodes CASSVGEVNTIYF. The entire variable domain, with the rest obtained from reference TRBV9 and TRBJ1-3, is as follows: DSGVTQTPKHLITATGQRVTLRCSPRSGDLSVYWYQQSLDQGLQFLIQYYNGEERAKGNILERFSAQQFPDLHSELNLSSLELGDSALYFCASSVGEVNTIYFGEGSWLTVV.

J is TRBJ2-5 and V is TRBV10-3; D uncertain. The ends were cut back, 4 bases at V and 2 bases at J, with 5 bases in the middle. Germline V gives CDR1 ENHRY, CDR2 SYGVKD. The CDR3 runs to 12 residues. CDR3 sequence (DNA): TGTGCCATCAGTGGCAGGCAAGAGACCCAGTACTTC. This sequence encodes CAISGRQETQYF.

The rearrangement uses TRBV6-4 and TRBJ2-3, with 7 bases lining up with TRBD2. Germline-derived CDR1 and CDR2 are MRHNA and SNTAGT. This CDR3 has 15 residues. V lost 3 bases and J lost 0; bases outside the gene matches: 3. CDR3 bases: TGTGCCAGCAGTGAGGGGGGGAGAAGCACAGATACGCAGTATTTT. This codes for CASSEGGRSTDTQYF.

This rearrangement joins TRBV4-1 to TRBJ1-2; D unresolved. V lost 2 bases and J lost 3, with 7 bases in between. CDR1 is MGHRA, CDR2 YSYEKL, per germline. The CDR3 has 13 residues. For the CDR3, the DNA is TGCGCCAGCAGCCAAAACGGAGACTATGGCTACACCTTC. Translated: CASSQNGDYGYTF.

This clone was detected only once. The rearrangement uses TRBV28 and TRBJ2-7; D might be TRBD1 (5 bases). Germline lookup yields CDR1 MDHEN and CDR2 SYDVKM. The germline V and J ends were trimmed by 1 base and 2 bases, with 15 bases remaining between them. The CDR3 covers 16 residues. The CDR3 nucleotides read TGTGCCAGCAGTTTATCGGTGGGGCCCCTCACCTACGAGCAGTACTTC. The encoded protein is CASSLSVGPLTYEQYF. The full variable domain, with the rest looked up from reference TRBV28 and TRBJ2-7, is DVKVTQSSRYLVKRTGEKVFLECVQDMDHENMFWYRQDPGLGLRLIYFSYDVKMKEKGDIPEGYSVSREKKERFSLILESASTNQTSMYLCASSLSVGPLTYEQYFGPGTRLTVT.

This clone was seen a handful of times. This chain's CDR3 is CASSSEFGNEQFF. The CDR3 bases are TGTGCCAGCAGCTCGGAGTTCGGCAATGAGCAGTTCTTC. J is TRBJ2-1 and V is TRBV7-9; no definite D call. The CDR3 has 13 residues. The V gene lost 4 bases and the J gene lost 6 bases, with 10 bases spanning the gap. Germline CDR1 is SEHNR and CDR2 is FQNEAQ (reference sequence).

V gene TRBV27 combines with J gene TRBJ2-7; maybe TRBD2 (6 bases). Trimming stripped 10 bases from V and 3 bases from J, with 13 bases between. The CDR3 is 12 amino acids. Germline lookup yields CDR1 MNHEY and CDR2 SMNVEV (reference sequence). The CDR3: CATRYSGYEQYF. CDR3 sequence (DNA): TGTGCCACCCGTTATAGCGGCTACGAGCAGTACTTC.